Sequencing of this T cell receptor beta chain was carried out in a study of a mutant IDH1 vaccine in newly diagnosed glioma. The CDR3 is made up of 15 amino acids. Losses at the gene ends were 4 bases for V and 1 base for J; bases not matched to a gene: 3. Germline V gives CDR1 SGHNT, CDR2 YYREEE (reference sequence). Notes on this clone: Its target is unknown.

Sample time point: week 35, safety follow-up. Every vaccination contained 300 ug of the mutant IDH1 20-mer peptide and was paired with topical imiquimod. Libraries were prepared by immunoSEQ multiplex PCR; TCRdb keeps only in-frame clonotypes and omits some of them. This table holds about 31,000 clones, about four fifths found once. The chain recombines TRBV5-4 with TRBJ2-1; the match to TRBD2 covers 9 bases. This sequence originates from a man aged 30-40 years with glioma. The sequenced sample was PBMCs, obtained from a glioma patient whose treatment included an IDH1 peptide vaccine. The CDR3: CASSLTSGSYNEQFF. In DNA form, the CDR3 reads TGTGCCAGCAGCCTGACTAGCGGATCCTACAATGAGCAGTTCTTC. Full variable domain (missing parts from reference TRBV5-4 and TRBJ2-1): ETGVTQSPTHLIKTRGQQVTLRCSSQSGHNTVSWYQQALGQGPQFIFQYYREEENGRGNFPPRFSGLQFPNYSSELNVNALELDDSALYLCASSLTSGSYNEQFFGPGTRLTVL.